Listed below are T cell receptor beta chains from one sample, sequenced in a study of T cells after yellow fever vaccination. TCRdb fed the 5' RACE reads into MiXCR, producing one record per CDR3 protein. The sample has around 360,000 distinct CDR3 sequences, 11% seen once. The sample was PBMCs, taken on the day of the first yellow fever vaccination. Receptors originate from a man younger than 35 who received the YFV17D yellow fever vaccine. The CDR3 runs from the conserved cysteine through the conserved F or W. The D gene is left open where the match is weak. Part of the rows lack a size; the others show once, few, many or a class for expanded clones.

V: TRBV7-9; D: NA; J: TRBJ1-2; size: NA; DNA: TGTGCCAGCAGCTTAGAAACGGACTATGGCTACACCTTC; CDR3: CASSLETDYGYTF
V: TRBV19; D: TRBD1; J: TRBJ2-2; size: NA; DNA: TGTGCCAGTACCCCCGGGACAGGGGGCGGCACCGGGGAGCTGTTTTTT; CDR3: CASTPGTGGGTGELFF
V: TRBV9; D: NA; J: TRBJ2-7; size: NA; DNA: TGTGCCAGCAGCGTGTCATGGGGAAGCGAGCAGTACTTC; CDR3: CASSVSWGSEQYF
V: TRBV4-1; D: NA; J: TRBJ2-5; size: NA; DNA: TGCGCCAGCAGCCAGCCCTTGTCCGGGCACAAGGAGACCCAGTACTTC; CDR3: CASSQPLSGHKETQYF
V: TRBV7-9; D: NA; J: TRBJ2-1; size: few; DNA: TGTGCCAGCAGCAACGTCTTGGGGCGCTCCTACAATGAGCAGTTCTTC; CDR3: CASSNVLGRSYNEQFF
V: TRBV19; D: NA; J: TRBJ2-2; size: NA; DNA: TGTGCCAGTAGCACAGGGTTGGACACCGGGGAGCTGTTTTTT; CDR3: CASSTGLDTGELFF
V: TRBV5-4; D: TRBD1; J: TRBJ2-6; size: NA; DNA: TGTGCCAGCAGCTCGTCCGGGACAGGGGGGCTCTGGGCCAACGTCCTGACTTTC; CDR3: CASSSSGTGGLWANVLTF
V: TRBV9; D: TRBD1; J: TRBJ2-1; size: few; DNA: TGTGCCAGCACCCGAGGTGGGGGGACAGGGGACCTTATCTCCTACAATGAGCAGTTCTTC; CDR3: CASTRGGGTGDLISYNEQFF
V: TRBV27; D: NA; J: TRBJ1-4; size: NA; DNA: TGTGCCAGCAGTGTCCGACAGAATGGAAAACTGTTTTTT; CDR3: CASSVRQNGKLFF
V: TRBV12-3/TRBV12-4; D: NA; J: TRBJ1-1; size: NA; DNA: TGTGCCAGCAGCTCGGGACTGGTTGAAGCTTTCTTT; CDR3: CASSSGLVEAFF
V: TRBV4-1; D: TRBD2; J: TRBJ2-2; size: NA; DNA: TGCGCCAGCAGCCAACCAGCGGGGGCAGACGCCGGGGAGCTGTTTTTT; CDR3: CASSQPAGADAGELFF
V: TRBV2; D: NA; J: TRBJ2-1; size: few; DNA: TGTGCCAGCAATTTCCAACCCTTGGGCAATGAGCAGTTCTTC; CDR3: CASNFQPLGNEQFF
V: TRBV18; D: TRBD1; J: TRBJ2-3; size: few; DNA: TGTGCCAGCTCACCCCTCAGGGGGCTTGGCACAGATACGCAGTATTTT; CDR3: CASSPLRGLGTDTQYF
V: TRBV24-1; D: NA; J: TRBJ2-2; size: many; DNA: TGTGCCACCAGTCTATCCCGCACCGGGGAGCTGTTTTTT; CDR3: CATSLSRTGELFF
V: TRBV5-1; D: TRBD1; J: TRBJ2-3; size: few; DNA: TGCGCCAGCAGAACACAGGGGGAGGACACAGATACGCAGTATTTT; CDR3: CASRTQGEDTDTQYF
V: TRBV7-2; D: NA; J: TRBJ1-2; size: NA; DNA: TGTGCCAGCAGCTTAGCGTTCCAGGGCTATGGCTACACCTTC; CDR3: CASSLAFQGYGYTF
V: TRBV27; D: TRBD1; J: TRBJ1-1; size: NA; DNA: TGTGCCAGCAGTTTTTTCCAGGGGGCAGGGGAGGCTTTCTTT; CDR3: CASSFFQGAGEAFF
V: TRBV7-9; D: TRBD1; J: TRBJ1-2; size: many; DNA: TGTGCCAGCAGCCCCGGACAGGGTCACTATGGCTACACCTTC; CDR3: CASSPGQGHYGYTF
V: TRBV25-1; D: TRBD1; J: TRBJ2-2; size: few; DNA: TGTGCCAGCAGTGAATATTTGGGACAGGGTTTCACCGGGGAGCTGTTTTTT; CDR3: CASSEYLGQGFTGELFF
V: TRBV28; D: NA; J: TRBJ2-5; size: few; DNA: TGTGCCAGCAGCCGACGACTAGTCCTGGGAGAGACCCAGTACTTC; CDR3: CASSRRLVLGETQYF
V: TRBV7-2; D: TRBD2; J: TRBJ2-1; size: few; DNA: TGTGCCAGCAGCTGGGACGGGACTACTGCTTCCAATGAGCAGTTCTTC; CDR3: CASSWDGTTASNEQFF
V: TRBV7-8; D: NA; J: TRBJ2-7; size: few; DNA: TGTGCCAGCAGCCACGGCGTTGGAGGGGCCGCCTACGAGCAGTACTTC; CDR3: CASSHGVGGAAYEQYF
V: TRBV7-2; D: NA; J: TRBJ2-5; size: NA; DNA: TGTGCCAGCAGCGCAAACAGGGGGGGACAAGAGACCCAGTACTTC; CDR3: CASSANRGGQETQYF
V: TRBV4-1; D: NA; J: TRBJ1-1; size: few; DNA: TGCGCCAGCAGCCAAGTTTTGGGTTCTGAAGCTTTCTTT; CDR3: CASSQVLGSEAFF
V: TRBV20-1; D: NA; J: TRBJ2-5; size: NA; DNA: TGCAGTGCTAGAGACCCCACCGGGGTTGAGACCCAGTACTTC; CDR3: CSARDPTGVETQYF
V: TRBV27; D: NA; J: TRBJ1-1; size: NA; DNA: TGTGCCAGCAGTTTATCGATAAGCGGGGCAGCTTTCTTT; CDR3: CASSLSISGAAFF
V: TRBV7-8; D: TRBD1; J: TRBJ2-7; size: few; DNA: TGTGCCAGCAGCAAAGGGACAGTACAATACGAGCAGTACTTC; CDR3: CASSKGTVQYEQYF
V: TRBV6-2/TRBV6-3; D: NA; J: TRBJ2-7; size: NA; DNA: TGTGCCAGCCGTAAACGGGACACCTACGAGCAGTACTTC; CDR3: CASRKRDTYEQYF
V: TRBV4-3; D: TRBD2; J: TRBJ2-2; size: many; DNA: TGCGCCAGCAGCCACATCACGGGACTAGCGGGGATTATCACCGGGGAGCTGTTTTTT; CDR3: CASSHITGLAGIITGELFF
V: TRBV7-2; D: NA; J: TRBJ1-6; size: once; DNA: TGTGCCAGCAGCTTAGCATTGGCGAGCTCCTATAATTCACCCCTCCACTTT; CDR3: CASSLALASSYNSPLHF
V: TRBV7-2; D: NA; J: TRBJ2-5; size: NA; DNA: TGTGCCAGCAGCTTACGACGGCAAGAGACCCAGTACTTC; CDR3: CASSLRRQETQYF
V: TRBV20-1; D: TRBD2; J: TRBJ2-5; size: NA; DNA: TGCAGTGCTAGAAGCGGGGGGGACTTATCCCAGTACTTC; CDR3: CSARSGGDLSQYF
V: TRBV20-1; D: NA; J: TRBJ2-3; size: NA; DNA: TGCAGTGCTAGGGGGACGGCGGATACGCAGTATTTT; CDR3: CSARGTADTQYF
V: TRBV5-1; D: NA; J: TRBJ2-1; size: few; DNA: TGCGCCAGCAGCTTGTCTCAAAGATCCTACAATGAGCAGTTCTTC; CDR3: CASSLSQRSYNEQFF
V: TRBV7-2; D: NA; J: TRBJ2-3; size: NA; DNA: TGTGCCAGCAGCACGCGCCGAGATACGCAGTATTTT; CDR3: CASSTRRDTQYF
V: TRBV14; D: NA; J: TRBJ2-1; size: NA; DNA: TGTGCCAGCAGCCAAGTCTACGTGGGTGAGCAGTTCTTC; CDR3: CASSQVYVGEQFF
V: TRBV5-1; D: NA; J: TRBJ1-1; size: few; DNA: TGCGCCAGCAGCTTCCGTGCCTTCGGAGGTTACACTGAAGCTTTCTTT; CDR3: CASSFRAFGGYTEAFF
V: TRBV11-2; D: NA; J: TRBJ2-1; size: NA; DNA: TGTGCCAGCAGCTTAGCGTTTCCCCCCGGGGATGAGCAGTTCTTC; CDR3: CASSLAFPPGDEQFF
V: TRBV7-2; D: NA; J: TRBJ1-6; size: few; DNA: TGTGCCAGCAGCTTAGTTTTGGGGGCTTGGTCACCCCTCCACTTT; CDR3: CASSLVLGAWSPLHF
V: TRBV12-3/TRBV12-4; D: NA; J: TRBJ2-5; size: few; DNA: TGTGCCAGCCATGGTAGCGGACAAGAGACCCAGTACTTC; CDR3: CASHGSGQETQYF
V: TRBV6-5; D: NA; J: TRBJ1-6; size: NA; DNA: TGTGCCAGCAGTTACGGACAACTTAATTCACCCCTCCACTTT; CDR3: CASSYGQLNSPLHF
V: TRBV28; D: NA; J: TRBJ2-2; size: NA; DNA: TGTGCCAGCAGTTTCCCATTTGGCGCCGGGGAGCTGTTTTTT; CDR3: CASSFPFGAGELFF
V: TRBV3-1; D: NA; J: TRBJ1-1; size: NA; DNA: TGTGCCAGCAGCCCCCCGGAGGGGACGAACACTGAAGCTTTCTTT; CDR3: CASSPPEGTNTEAFF
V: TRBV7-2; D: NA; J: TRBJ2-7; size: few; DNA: TGTGCCAGCAGCTTAGGGAAGGGGACCGCCTACGAGCAGTACTTC; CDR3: CASSLGKGTAYEQYF
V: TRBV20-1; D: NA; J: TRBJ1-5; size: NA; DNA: TGCAGTGCTAGAGGGCCCTCGTCGGGGGGGATTTGGCAGCCCCAGCATTTT; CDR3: CSARGPSSGGIWQPQHF
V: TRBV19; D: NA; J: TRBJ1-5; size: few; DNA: TGTGCCAGTAGTGGGTCTGGAGGGCTCAATCAGCCCCAGCATTTT; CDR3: CASSGSGGLNQPQHF
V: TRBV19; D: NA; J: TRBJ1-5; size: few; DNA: TGTGCCAGTAGTATAGGTGGAACTAGGAATCAGCCCCAGCATTTT; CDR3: CASSIGGTRNQPQHF
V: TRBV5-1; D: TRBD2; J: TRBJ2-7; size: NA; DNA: TGCGCCAGCAGCCGAGGCGGGGGGGACGAGCAGTACTTC; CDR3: CASSRGGGDEQYF
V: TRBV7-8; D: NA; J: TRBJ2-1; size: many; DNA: TGTGCCAGCAGCCCCCCGTGGCCAGGCGAGGGCAATGAGCAGTTCTTC; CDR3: CASSPPWPGEGNEQFF
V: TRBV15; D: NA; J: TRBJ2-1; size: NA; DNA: TGTGCCACCAGCAGAGTAAGGGGGTCCTACAATGAGCAGTTCTTC; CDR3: CATSRVRGSYNEQFF
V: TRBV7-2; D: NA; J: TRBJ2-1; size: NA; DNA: TGTGCCAGCAGCTTAGGACTATTACTTGGTTACAATGAGCAGTTCTTC; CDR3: CASSLGLLLGYNEQFF
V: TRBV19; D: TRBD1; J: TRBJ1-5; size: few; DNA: TGTGCCAGTAGTAGAGGACAGGGTACTCAGCCCCAGCATTTT; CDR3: CASSRGQGTQPQHF
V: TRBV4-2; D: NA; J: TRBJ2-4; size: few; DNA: TGTGCCAGCAGCCAGGGCAGCATTCAGTACTTC; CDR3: CASSQGSIQYF
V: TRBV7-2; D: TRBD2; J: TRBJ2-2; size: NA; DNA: TGTGCCAGCAGCTTACGCGGGGGAGGCAACACCGGGGAGCTGTTTTTT; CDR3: CASSLRGGGNTGELFF
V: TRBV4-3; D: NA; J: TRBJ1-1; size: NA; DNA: TGCGCCAGCAGCCAAGCGGAGGGGAACACTGAAGCTTTCTTT; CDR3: CASSQAEGNTEAFF
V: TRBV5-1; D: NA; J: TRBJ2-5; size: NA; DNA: TGCGCCAGCACCCTAGTTGGGGAAGAGACCCAGTACTTC; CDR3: CASTLVGEETQYF
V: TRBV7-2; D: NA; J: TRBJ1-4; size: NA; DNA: TGTGCCAGCAGCTTAGTTTCAACAACTAATGAAAAACTGTTTTTT; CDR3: CASSLVSTTNEKLFF
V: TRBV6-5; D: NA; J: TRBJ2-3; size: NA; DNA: TGTGCCAGCAGTTACGTGTGGGGGGGCTCGTCAACAGATACGCAGTATTTT; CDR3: CASSYVWGGSSTDTQYF
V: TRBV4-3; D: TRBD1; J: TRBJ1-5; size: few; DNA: TGCGCCAGCAGCCAAGATCTCGGGACAGGGGTTCAGCCCCAGCATTTT; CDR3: CASSQDLGTGVQPQHF
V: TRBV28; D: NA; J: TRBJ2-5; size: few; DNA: TGTGCCAGCCAGGACGAGACCCAGTACTTC; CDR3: CASQDETQYF